This TCR beta chain was captured in a study of T cells after yellow fever vaccination (dated 2019 in TCRdb). Regarding the study in general: The SMART-Seq v4 Ultra Low Input RNA kit was used to prepare libraries from fractions with low cell numbers. To follow T-cell clones before and after both primary and booster YFV17D yellow fever vaccination, bulk TCR alpha and beta repertoires underwent longitudinal sequencing. The cohort comprised two healthy male donors, one aged 18 to 30 and one aged 30 to 40 years. Blood was collected at multiple timepoints before and after primary and secondary immunization, and bulk PBMC replicates and cell subsets were isolated.

General findings and caveats noted by the study authors: Compared with the primary T-cell response, the secondary T-cell response was faster but weaker, reaching its peak on day 5 rather than on day 15. A small share of clonotypes was detected in both CD4 and CD8 compartments, with the overlap likely arising from convergent recombination. After the booster, most clones that had expanded after primary vaccination were detected again (almost 97% of CD4 and 88% of CD8), suggesting broad maintenance of memory. Because only two donors were included in the study, the extent to which the findings can be generalized is limited. Computational filtering was required because FACS-sorted repertoires could contain abundant contaminating clonotypes from the bulk population.

The CDR3 spans 19 residues, from the cysteine through the phenylalanine. Solely the CDR3 DNA is kept, with 57 bases framed from the first base. CDR1 and CDR2, per the germline V gene, are MNHEY and SVGAGI. Trimming removed 4 bases from V and 0 bases from J; the gene matches leave 11 bases unexplained. Concerning this clonotype: Its specific antigen is unknown. No base quality values were provided; no much bigger clone lies one nucleotide off.

Synthesis of TCR cDNA relied on 5'RACE template switching, a step that introduced a universal primer site along with unique molecular identifiers. Priming of cDNA synthesis was performed from both the TCR alpha and TCR beta constant segments. Library amplification used two PCR steps, and the second PCR step added sample barcodes and sequencing adapters. Sequencing of libraries was performed on Illumina HiSeq 2500 (2x100 bp) or NovaSeq (2x150 bp). Per the original workflow: Demultiplexing of reads and collapsing into UMI consensus sequences were performed with MIGEC, and V(D)J alignment was carried out with MiXCR. Using edgeR on replicate PBMC samples, clonotypes were called vaccine-responding if FDR was below 0.01 and the log2 fold change was above 5 up to day 15. Bulk clonotypes were assigned CD4 or CD8 identity according to which sequenced CD4 or CD8 repertoire held them at higher abundance. TCRdb reanalyzed the raw reads on its own, using fastp at Q25 for trimming and MiXCR for clone calling, and kept in-frame beta chains. Rows are unified per CDR3 protein, each entry keeping the most common DNA and genes. The V and J calls and clone size come from TCRdb's table, not from the authors' own analysis. Within this sample are a few hundred thousand distinct CDR3 sequences, with 9.5% to 13% of them counted one time only. The top ten constitute around 19% of the sample.

What the treatment or condition label conveys for this sample: live attenuated yellow fever vaccine strain. At each blood-draw timepoint, two biological replicates of bulk PBMCs were collected. A standard Ficoll-Paque protocol was used to isolate PBMCs from peripheral blood. TriZol was used to extract RNA from bulk PBMCs, from CD4 and CD8 fractions, and from dextramer-positive and dextramer-negative fractions. This TCR came from a man aged 18 to 30 who received the YFV17D yellow fever vaccine. Sequenced here: PBMCs, sampled on the day of the first yellow fever vaccination. This receptor chain uses TRBV6-5 and TRBJ2-1; 11 central bases correspond to TRBD2. The nucleotide sequence reads TGTGCCAGCAGTTTCGCCTCTAGCGGGGGGACGAGCTCCTACAATGAGCAGTTCTTC. This is translated as CASSFASSGGTSSYNEQFF.